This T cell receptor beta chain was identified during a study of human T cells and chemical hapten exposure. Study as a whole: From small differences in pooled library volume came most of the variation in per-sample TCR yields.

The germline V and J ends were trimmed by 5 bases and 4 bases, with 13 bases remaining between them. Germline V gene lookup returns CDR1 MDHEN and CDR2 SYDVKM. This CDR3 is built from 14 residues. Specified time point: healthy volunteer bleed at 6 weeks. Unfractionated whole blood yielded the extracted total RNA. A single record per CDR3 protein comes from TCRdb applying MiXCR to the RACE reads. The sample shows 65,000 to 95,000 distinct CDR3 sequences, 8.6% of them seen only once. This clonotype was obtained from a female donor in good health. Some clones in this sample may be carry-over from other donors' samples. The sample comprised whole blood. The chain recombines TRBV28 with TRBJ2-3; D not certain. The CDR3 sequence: CASSLPRRPDTQYF. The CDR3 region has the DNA TGTGCCAGCAGTCTTCCCCGCCGACCAGATACGCAGTATTTT. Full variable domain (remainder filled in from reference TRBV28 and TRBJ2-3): DVKVTQSSRYLVKRTGEKVFLECVQDMDHENMFWYRQDPGLGLRLIYFSYDVKMKEKGDIPEGYSVSREKKERFSLILESASTNQTSMYLCASSLPRRPDTQYFGPGTRLTVL.